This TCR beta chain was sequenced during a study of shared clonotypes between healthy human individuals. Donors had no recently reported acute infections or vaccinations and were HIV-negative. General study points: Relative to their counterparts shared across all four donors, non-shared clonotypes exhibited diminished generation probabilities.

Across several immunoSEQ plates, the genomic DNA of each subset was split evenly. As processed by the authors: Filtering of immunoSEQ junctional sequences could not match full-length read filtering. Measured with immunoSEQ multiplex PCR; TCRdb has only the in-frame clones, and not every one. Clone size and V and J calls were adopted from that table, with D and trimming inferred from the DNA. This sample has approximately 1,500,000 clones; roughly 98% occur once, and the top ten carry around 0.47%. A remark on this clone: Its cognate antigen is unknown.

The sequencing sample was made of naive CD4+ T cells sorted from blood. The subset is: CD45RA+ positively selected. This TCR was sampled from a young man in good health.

The DNA for the CDR3 is TGTGCCAGCAGTCGGATGGACAGGGCTGGCGGGGGCTACACCTTC. Protein sequence: CASSRMDRAGGGYTF. The chain joins TRBV6-5 to TRBJ1-2; TRBD1 aligns across 8 bases. Germline trimming cut 5 bases from V and 8 bases from J; bases unmatched to any gene: 13. The CDR3 loop spans 15 amino acids. The germline V gene encodes CDR1 MNHEY and CDR2 SVGAGI.